These 11 T cell receptor beta chains originate from one sample sequenced in a study of cytomegalovirus exposure and HLA in healthy donors. The protocol was immunoSEQ multiplex PCR, while the TCRdb copy is restricted to in-frame clones and leaves out a portion. The sample comprises some 220,000 clones, about 90% of which are singletons, and 0.8% to 1.2% rests with the top ten. Sequenced sample: PBMCs. The source of these receptors is a woman between 18 and 29 years old in good health and CMV-seronegative.

The genes are TRBV5-5 and TRBJ1-2; 7 nucleotides align to TRBD1. This CDR3 is built from 13 residues. Germline CDR1 reads SGHKS; CDR2 reads YYEKEE (reference sequence). Trimming at V came to 0 bases and at J to 4 bases, leaving 0 bases not matched to a gene. The CDR3 here is CASSLEGAYGYTF. The CDR3, as DNA: TGTGCCAGCAGCTTGGAGGGGGCCTATGGCTACACCTTC.

The chain links TRBV2 to TRBJ2-3; D not certain. Germline assignment: CDR1 SNHLY and CDR2 FYNNEI. V lost 6 bases and J lost 8, with 9 bases in between. The CDR3 consists of 11 residues. The CDR3 DNA sequence: TGTGCCAGCAGCAGGTCGTTTACGCAGTATTTT. Its translation: CASSRSFTQYF.

Ten or more counts support this clone. The rearrangement links TRBV19 to TRBJ1-2; no clear D. Trimming took off 8 bases at V and 7 bases at J, with 20 bases between the two ends. Looked up from germline, CDR1 is LNHDA and CDR2 is SQIVND (reference sequence). The CDR3 sequence is 14 residues long. CDR3 sequence: CASAELTPRTGYTF. Written as DNA, the CDR3 is TGTGCCAGTGCTGAACTGACTCCCAGAACTGGCTACACCTTC. The full variable domain, its missing parts supplied by reference TRBV19 and TRBJ1-2, is DGGITQSPKYLFRKEGQNVTLSCEQNLNHDAMYWYRQDPGQGLRLIYYSQIVNDFQKGDIAEGYSVSREKKESFPLTVTSAQKNPTAFYLCASAELTPRTGYTFGSGTRLTVV.

This chain links TRBV7-2 with TRBJ2-7; 7 bases align to TRBD1. This CDR3 is built from 15 residues. The germline V gene encodes CDR1 SGHTA and CDR2 FQGNSA. The junction had 4 bases not matched to a gene; V was cut back by 1 base and J by 1 base. CDR3 nucleotide sequence: TGTGCCAGCAGCTTAGAACGGGACAGTTCCTACGAGCAGTACTTC. It encodes CASSLERDSSYEQYF.

This chain links TRBV5-6 with TRBJ2-1; 10 bases match TRBD1. The ends lost 2 bases at V and 2 bases at J; junction bases unmatched: 7. CDR1 is SGHDT, CDR2 YYEEEE, per germline. The CDR3 consists of 17 residues. The CDR3 loop reads CASSFGTGEWTYNEQFF. CDR3 coding DNA: TGTGCCAGCAGCTTTGGGACAGGGGAATGGACCTACAATGAGCAGTTCTTC.

The chain recombines TRBV18 with TRBJ2-3, with 9 nucleotides matching TRBD1. This CDR3 spans 14 amino acids. Germline-derived CDR1 and CDR2 are KGHSH and LQKENI. Germline trimming cut 3 bases from V and 6 bases from J; bases unmatched to any gene: 4. The CDR3 reads CASSPGTGFDTQYF. CDR3 DNA sequence: TGTGCCAGCTCACCCGGGACAGGGTTCGATACGCAGTATTTT.

The chain uses TRBV14 and TRBJ2-3, with 7 bases identical to TRBD1. In germline, CDR1 is SGHDN, CDR2 FVKESK. Losses at the gene ends were 4 bases for V and 5 bases for J; bases not matched to a gene: 6. There are 14 residues in the CDR3. CDR3 sequence reads: CASSPGQPRDTQYF. The CDR3, as DNA: TGTGCCAGCAGCCCGGGACAGCCTAGAGATACGCAGTATTTT.

CDR3 sequence (DNA): TGTGCCAGTAGTATTACAGGGGTATTAAGCAATCAGCCCCAGCATTTT. This sequence encodes CASSITGVLSNQPQHF. V and J are TRBV19 and TRBJ1-5; 7 nucleotides align to TRBD1. Germline V gives CDR1 LNHDA, CDR2 SQIVND (reference sequence). V lost 3 bases to trimming and J lost 1 base; unmatched junction nucleotides: 6. The CDR3 length is 16 residues.

The chain links TRBV10-3 to TRBJ2-1; D might be TRBD1 (5 bases). The CDR3 runs 12 residues. V lost 5 bases to trimming and J lost 8 bases, with 10 bases between them. Germline assignment: CDR1 ENHRY and CDR2 SYGVKD. CDR3 region: CAISSGWDEQFF. The CDR3 DNA sequence: TGTGCCATCAGTTCAGGGTGGGATGAGCAGTTCTTC.

The chain employs TRBV5-4 and TRBJ2-7; 8 positions match TRBD2. The CDR3 spans 15 residues. Germline loops: CDR1 SGHNT, CDR2 YYREEE (reference sequence). V was clipped by 4 bases and J by 0 bases; unmatched bases: 6. The CDR3 is CASSTDSGSSYEQYF. DNA of the CDR3: TGTGCCAGCAGCACCGACAGCGGGAGCTCCTACGAGCAGTACTTC.

The CDR3 DNA follows: TGTGCCAGCAGACTTCTAGCGGGAAGTAACAATGAGCAGTTCTTC. Residues: CASRLLAGSNNEQFF. The chain couples TRBV5-4 to TRBJ2-1; 9 bases map to TRBD2. Per germline, CDR1 SGHNT and CDR2 YYREEE (reference sequence). The CDR3 sequence is 15 residues long. V gave up 5 bases and J gave up 5 bases; unmatched junction bases: 8.